What follows is one T cell receptor (beta chain) and its context. Its specificity is unknown. Other DNA sequences in the sample encode the same CDR3. This sample is part of a study of vaccination effects on CD4 cells after COVID-19. For the study at large: Each well held about 2 million PBMC cultured with around 9 ug/ml peptides and roughly 9.7 IU/ml IL-2.

Researchers isolated CD4+ T cells once approximately 10 days of culture had elapsed. IL-2 medium supplanted half the medium on days 3 and 7. The CDR3 is 13 amino acids. V lost 7 bases, J lost 0 bases, and 10 bases lay in between. Germline loops: CDR1 SGHNT, CDR2 YYREEE (reference sequence). The study, taken as a whole, reports: Healthy vaccinees showed cross-reactivity with common cold coronaviruses in only 1 of 255 vaccine-induced clones. Marked contraction was observed in infection-induced and vaccine-induced clones late after vaccination.

Data came from immunoSEQ multiplex PCR; TCRdb stores just in-frame clones and leaves some out. Among more than 30,000 clones listed, 65% to 85% were seen once. The sequences come from CD4+ T cells from PBMCs cultured without peptide, collected before COVID-19 vaccination. The rearrangement links TRBV5-4 to TRBJ1-1; perhaps TRBD1 as D (5 bases). The receptor was derived from a human donor who received a COVID-19 vaccine. DNA for the CDR3: TGTGCCAGCCGGGGCGGAATGAACACTGAAGCTTTCTTT. Its protein product is CASRGGMNTEAFF.